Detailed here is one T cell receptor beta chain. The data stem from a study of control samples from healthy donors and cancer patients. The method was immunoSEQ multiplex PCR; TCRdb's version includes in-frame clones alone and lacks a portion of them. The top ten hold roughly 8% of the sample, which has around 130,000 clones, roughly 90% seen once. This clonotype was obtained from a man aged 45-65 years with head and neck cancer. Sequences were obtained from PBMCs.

In DNA, the CDR3 is TGCGCCAGCAGCTTGGGACATGATAGGGAGACCCAGTACTTC. It encodes CASSLGHDRETQYF. V is TRBV5-1 and J is TRBJ2-5; no clear D. The CDR3 is 14 amino acids. Germline V gene data show CDR1 as SGHRS and CDR2 as YFSETQ. Trimming pared 0 bases from V and 5 bases from J, leaving 11 bases between.